The 32 T cell receptor beta chains in this list originate from one sample, sequenced in a study of shared clonotypes between healthy human individuals. The repertoire was sequenced with immunoSEQ multiplex PCR; TCRdb's copy has only in-frame clones and lacks some. Of about 2.4 million clones in the sample, more than 85% are singletons; the top ten hold approximately 0.36%. The sample taken for sequencing was naive CD4+ T cells from PBMCs. Subset noted: CD45RA+ positively selected. These receptors were taken from a man in his late teens or twenties in good health. Some clones in this sample may be carry-over from other donors' samples.

This clone showed up just once. The gene calls are TRBV7-3 and TRBJ2-5, with TRBD1 identical over 11 bases. There are 15 residues in the CDR3. The ends lost 4 bases at V and 4 bases at J; junction bases unmatched: 5. CDR1 is SGHTA and CDR2 is FQGTGA in the germline V gene. The CDR3 bases are TGTGCCAGCAGCTCGGCCGGGACAGGGGGAGAGACCCAGTACTTC. This translates into CASSSAGTGGETQYF.

This chain connects TRBV6-5 to TRBJ2-7; 8 bases line up with TRBD2. J gave up 7 bases and V 2 bases, and 10 bases lay outside the gene matches. Germline V gene data show CDR1 as MNHEY and CDR2 as SVGAGI. This CDR3 has 15 amino acids. The CDR3 DNA reads TGTGCCAGCAGTTACGGGACTAGGGGGATGAGGGAGCAGTACTTC. Protein: CASSYGTRGMREQYF.

This chain links TRBV2 with TRBJ1-1; the D is unclear. Germline V gene sequence: CDR1 SNHLY, CDR2 FYNNEI. CDR3 length equals 13 residues. Trimming left V 7 bases short and J 7 bases short, with 16 bases between. This CDR3 reads CASTRPPRREAFF. The CDR3 coding sequence is TGTGCCAGCACCCGGCCCCCCCGACGTGAAGCTTTCTTT.

This rearrangement joins TRBV28 to TRBJ1-1, with TRBD1 identical over 7 bases. This CDR3 spans 12 amino acids. Germline values: CDR1 MDHEN, CDR2 SYDVKM. V was clipped by 7 bases and J by 11 bases; unmatched bases: 10. In DNA, the CDR3 is TGTGCCAGCACCACCTACGGACAGGATGCTTTCTTT. Residues: CASTTYGQDAFF.

Worth noting for this clone: Other DNA sequences of this sample code for an identical CDR3. The chain has TRBV6-5 and TRBJ2-3; D is uncertain. The length of the CDR3 is 14 residues. Per germline, CDR1 MNHEY and CDR2 SVGAGI. Trimming pared 2 bases from V and 1 base from J, leaving 7 bases between. The chain's CDR3 is CASSYNRRTDTQYF. The CDR3 DNA sequence: TGTGCCAGCAGTTACAATCGGCGCACAGATACGCAGTATTTT.

As for this clone: Other DNA sequences of this sample code for an identical CDR3. The chain uses TRBV28 and TRBJ2-3; the D is unclear. Germline V lookup: CDR1 MDHEN, CDR2 SYDVKM. The CDR3 is made up of 12 amino acids. V lost 7 bases, J lost 1 base, and 6 bases lay in between. In DNA form, the CDR3 reads TGTGCCAGCAATCGGGGCACAGATACGCAGTATTTT. Translating gives CASNRGTDTQYF.

This clone was observed once. The chain couples TRBV6-5 to TRBJ2-7, with 12 bases fitting TRBD2. This CDR3 comprises 15 residues. Germline V gene lookup returns CDR1 MNHEY and CDR2 SVGAGI. Trimming took 6 bases from V and 2 from J; bases not matched to a gene: 5. CDR3 nucleotides: TGTGCCAGCAGCTCGACTAGCGGGGGAACCTACGAGCAGTACTTC. Amino acid sequence: CASSSTSGGTYEQYF.

This clone was counted between two and nine times. Other DNA sequences within the sample encode an identical CDR3. The rearrangement uses TRBV5-1 and TRBJ2-7; TRBD2 agrees at 9 bases. The germline gives CDR1 SGHRS, CDR2 YFSETQ. V shed 4 bases, J shed 0 bases, and the junction held 5 bases outside the gene matches. The CDR3 is made up of 15 amino acids. CDR3 in DNA: TGCGCCAGCAGCCCGACTAGCGGAAGCTCCTACGAGCAGTACTTC. This translates into CASSPTSGSSYEQYF. Drawing the rest from reference TRBV5-1 and TRBJ2-7, the complete variable domain is KAGVTQTPRYLIKTRGQQVTLSCSPISGHRSVSWYQQTPGQGLQFLFEYFSETQRNKGNFPGRFSGRQFSNSRSEMNVSTLELGDSALYLCASSPTSGSSYEQYFGPGTRLTVT.

This chain links TRBV29-1 with TRBJ2-5; D remains unclear. Trimming pared 1 base from V and 2 bases from J, leaving 11 bases between. Germline V gene sequence: CDR1 SQVTM, CDR2 ANQGSEA. This CDR3 is 14 amino acids long. CDR3 DNA: TGCAGCGTTGAAGGCAGGACCGTTCAAGAGACCCAGTACTTC. Protein product: CSVEGRTVQETQYF.

This chain joins TRBV5-1 and TRBJ2-1; tentatively, D is TRBD1 (5 bases). The CDR3 is 15 residues long. CDR1 is SGHRS and CDR2 is YFSETQ in the germline V gene. The ends were cut back, 2 bases at V and 2 bases at J, with 11 bases in the middle. For the CDR3, the DNA is TGCGCCAGCAGCTTAGGGGTAGGTGCCTACAATGAGCAGTTCTTC. Translated, it gives CASSLGVGAYNEQFF.

This clone has just one count. The rearrangement uses TRBV5-4 and TRBJ2-4, with D maybe TRBD2 (6 bases). Trimming shortened V by 2 bases and J by 2 bases, and 17 bases separated the two germline ends. The CDR3 consists of 17 residues. Per the germline V gene, CDR1 is SGHNT and CDR2 is YYREEE (reference sequence). CDR3 sequence: CASSLGGPGDTKNIQYF. The CDR3 nucleotides read TGTGCCAGCAGCTTAGGAGGCCCGGGAGACACCAAAAACATTCAGTACTTC.

Here the CDR3 reads CASSGTGQVSEAFF. In DNA, the CDR3 is TGTGCCAGCAGTGGGACGGGACAGGTGTCTGAAGCTTTCTTT. The chain has TRBV2 and TRBJ1-1, with 8 nucleotides matching TRBD1. Germline V gene data show CDR1 as SNHLY and CDR2 as FYNNEI. V shed 4 bases, J shed 6 bases, and the junction held 7 bases outside the gene matches. The CDR3 contains 14 residues. Full variable domain (missing parts from reference TRBV2 and TRBJ1-1): EPEVTQTPSHQVTQMGQEVILRCVPISNHLYFYWYRQILGQKVEFLVSFYNNEISEKSEIFDDQFSVERPDGSNFTLKIRSTKLEDSAMYFCASSGTGQVSEAFFGQGTRLTVV.

J is TRBJ2-1 and V is TRBV7-2, with 9 nucleotides matching TRBD2. Germline-derived CDR1 and CDR2 are SGHTA and FQGNSA. Trimming at V came to 5 bases and at J to 1 base, leaving 3 bases not matched to a gene. The CDR3 loop spans 15 amino acids. The CDR3 loop reads CASSAGGRSYNEQFF. The CDR3 bases are TGTGCCAGCAGCGCGGGAGGGCGTTCCTACAATGAGCAGTTCTTC.

V is TRBV5-4 and J is TRBJ1-2; TRBD1 matches at 10 bases. Germline trimming cut 4 bases from V and 7 bases from J; bases unmatched to any gene: 10. The CDR3 consists of 15 residues. Germline V gene data show CDR1 as SGHNT and CDR2 as YYREEE (reference sequence). The CDR3 here is CASSQPGQGMGGYTF. DNA for the CDR3: TGTGCCAGCAGCCAACCGGGACAGGGGATGGGTGGCTACACCTTC.

This clone came up once. The chain recombines TRBV5-4 with TRBJ2-1, with TRBD2 matching over 9 bases. V shed 0 bases, J shed 10 bases, and the junction held 8 bases outside the gene matches. This CDR3 is built from 15 residues. CDR1 is SGHNT and CDR2 is YYREEE in the germline V gene (reference sequence). The CDR3 protein is CASSLDKREVEEQFF. The CDR3 DNA is TGTGCCAGCAGCTTGGACAAGCGGGAGGTGGAGGAGCAGTTCTTC.

The J gene is TRBJ1-2, the V gene TRBV6-5; D is ambiguous. Trimming took 0 bases from V and 1 from J, leaving 12 bases between them. The CDR3 has 16 residues. From germline, CDR1 is MNHEY and CDR2 SVGAGI. CDR3 residues: CASSYSRVFDNYGYTF. The CDR3 DNA follows: TGTGCCAGCAGTTACTCAAGGGTCTTTGATAACTATGGCTACACCTTC.

In the case of this clone: Other DNA sequences from this sample encode an identical CDR3 as well. CDR3 bases: TGTGCCAGCAGGGGGACCGGGGAGCTGTTTTTT. Its translation is CASRGTGELFF. The chain is built from TRBV5-4 and TRBJ2-2; D is unclear. The CDR3 extends over 11 amino acids. Germline CDR1 SGHNT, CDR2 YYREEE (reference sequence). V shed 5 bases and J shed 5 bases, with 4 bases lying between them.

The chain combines TRBV7-3 with TRBJ2-1, with D maybe TRBD2 (5 bases). V was cut by 4 bases and J by 4 bases, with 17 bases left in between. The CDR3 consists of 16 residues. Germline loops: CDR1 SGHTA, CDR2 FQGTGA. Here the CDR3 reads CASSSTPERTYNEQFF. The CDR3 DNA follows: TGTGCCAGCAGCTCGACTCCTGAGCGGACGTACAATGAGCAGTTCTTC.

CDR3: CASSWQTGGTSRTDTQYF. The CDR3 DNA reads TGTGCCAGCAGCTGGCAAACAGGGGGCACATCCCGCACAGATACGCAGTATTTT. The chain carries TRBV7-2 and TRBJ2-3; 9 bases match TRBD1. CDR1 and CDR2 (germline): SGHTA, FQGNSA. The ends lost 4 bases at V and 1 base at J; junction bases unmatched: 12. The CDR3 consists of 18 residues.

The CDR3 protein is CASSEPTGTSETQYF. Here the CDR3 DNA reads TGCGCCAGCAGTGAGCCAACCGGGACATCAGAGACCCAGTACTTC. The J gene is TRBJ2-5, the V gene TRBV10-1; the D gene is possibly TRBD1 (6 bases). Deletions cut 2 bases from V and 4 bases from J, with 14 bases between. This CDR3 region has 15 residues. Germline CDR1 reads WNHNN; CDR2 reads SYGVQD (reference sequence).

The V and J genes are TRBV4-3 and TRBJ2-3; D is ambiguous. This CDR3 region has 13 residues. Trimming shortened V by 4 bases and J by 4 bases, and 9 bases separated the two germline ends. Germline CDR1 is LGHNA and CDR2 is YSLEER. CDR3 nucleotides: TGCGCCAGCAGCCTTCGTACACCAGATACGCAGTATTTT. This translates into CASSLRTPDTQYF.

The gene calls are TRBV29-1 and TRBJ1-2; unclear D gene. Germline lookup yields CDR1 SQVTM and CDR2 ANQGSEA. The CDR3 has 11 residues. Deletions cut 4 bases from V and 8 bases from J, with 11 bases between. The CDR3 DNA reads as TGCAGCGTTGCGCTCAGTAGGGGCTACACCTTC. Protein product: CSVALSRGYTF.

Remarks on this clone: Other DNA sequences in the sample encode the same CDR3. This chain joins TRBV5-1 and TRBJ1-2; D gene ambiguous. The CDR3 contains 12 residues. CDR1 is SGHRS and CDR2 is YFSETQ in the germline V gene. The V end lost 0 bases, the J end lost 8 bases, and 8 bases lay between the germline ends. CDR3 DNA sequence: TGCGCCAGCAGCTTGGCCGGAGAGGGCTACACCTTC. This translates into CASSLAGEGYTF.

V usage is TRBV10-3 and J usage is TRBJ1-2, with 9 bases lining up with TRBD1. Trimming removed 0 bases from V and 8 bases from J; junction bases left unmatched: 10. CDR3 size: 16 residues. The germline gives CDR1 ENHRY, CDR2 SYGVKD. CDR3 sequence (DNA): TGTGCCATCAGTGAGTCTAAGGGACAGGGCGGCGGGGGCTACACCTTC. Translated: CAISESKGQGGGGYTF.

The chain joins TRBV6-5 to TRBJ2-1; D may be TRBD1 (6 bases). The CDR3 extends over 14 amino acids. Between the trimmed V and J ends, which lost 6 bases and 2 bases, there was a span of 11 bases. Germline CDR1 MNHEY, CDR2 SVGAGI. CDR3: CASRRTGTYNEQFF. CDR3 coding DNA: TGTGCCAGCAGGAGAACAGGGACCTACAATGAGCAGTTCTTC.

The V call is TRBV19, the J call TRBJ2-1, with D tentatively TRBD2 (5 bases). Trimming took off 0 bases at V and 5 bases at J, with 14 bases between the two ends. CDR3 length equals 16 residues. Germline V gene data show CDR1 as LNHDA and CDR2 as SQIVND (reference sequence). The CDR3 bases are TGTGCCAGTAGTATAGAGTCGGGAAGGAGCAACAATGAGCAGTTCTTC. This translates into CASSIESGRSNNEQFF.

The chain uses TRBV2 and TRBJ2-7; D uncertain. Germline CDR1 SNHLY, CDR2 FYNNEI. With 6 bases removed from V and 2 bases from J, the gap between germline ends came to 14 bases. The CDR3 totals 14 residues. The CDR3 DNA is TGTGCCAGCAGGATCCCGGGCCCGACCTACGAGCAGTACTTC. This codes for CASRIPGPTYEQYF.

The J gene is TRBJ1-1, the V gene TRBV2; 11 nucleotides line up with TRBD1. Germline lookup yields CDR1 SNHLY and CDR2 FYNNEI. This CDR3 has 17 residues. V lost 5 bases to trimming and J lost 1 base; unmatched junction nucleotides: 9. The DNA of the CDR3 is TGTGCCAGCAGTCCATTCGGACAGGGGGCAGCGAACACTGAAGCTTTCTTT. Protein sequence: CASSPFGQGAANTEAFF.

The chain uses TRBV2 and TRBJ1-2; maybe TRBD1 (5 bases). V lost 9 bases and J lost 1, with 12 bases in between. This CDR3 comprises 13 residues. Looked up from germline, CDR1 is SNHLY and CDR2 is FYNNEI. The CDR3 DNA follows: TGTGCCAGGGGGGGAGTTTATAACTATGGCTACACCTTC. Amino acids: CARGGVYNYGYTF. The whole variable domain, filled in from reference TRBV2 and TRBJ1-2, reads EPEVTQTPSHQVTQMGQEVILRCVPISNHLYFYWYRQILGQKVEFLVSFYNNEISEKSEIFDDQFSVERPDGSNFTLKIRSTKLEDSAMYFCARGGVYNYGYTFGSGTRLTVV.

The chain has TRBV21-1 and TRBJ2-1. TRBV21-1 is a known pseudogene. This CDR3 comprises 17 residues. The CDR3 is CADYQKALILSYNEQFF. CDR3 nucleotide sequence: TGTGCCGATTATCAAAAGGCTCTGATTCTCTCCTACAATGAGCAGTTCTTC.

This chain connects TRBV18 to TRBJ2-3, with 11 bases matching TRBD2. The V gene end was trimmed by 0 bases and the J gene end by 4 bases; junction bases not matched to a gene: 3. The CDR3 is 16 amino acids. CDR1 is KGHSH and CDR2 is LQKENI in the germline V gene. The CDR3 here is CASSPPSLAGADTQYF. CDR3 nucleotides: TGTGCCAGCTCACCACCGTCACTAGCGGGAGCAGATACGCAGTATTTT.

This clone has only a few counts. The sample carries other DNA sequences with the same CDR3. The genes are TRBV6-6 and TRBJ2-5, with D hard to call. This CDR3 is built from 12 residues. V was trimmed by 0 bases and J by 2 bases, leaving 1 base between them. Per the germline V gene, CDR1 is MNHNY and CDR2 is SVGAGI (reference sequence). The CDR3 nucleotides read TGTGCCAGCAGTTACTCGCAAGAGACCCAGTACTTC. It encodes CASSYSQETQYF.